The clone carrying this TCR beta chain was observed a handful of times. TCRdb passed the 5' RACE reads through MiXCR, listing each CDR3 protein once. In the table there are roughly 55,000 distinct CDR3 sequences, around 14% of which are singletons. The sample originates from a study of early T cells in non-severe SARS-CoV-2 infection. The CDR3 has 15 residues. The trim removed 1 base at V and 6 bases at J, leaving 4 bases unmatched. The germline V gene encodes CDR1 MNHEY and CDR2 SMNVEV (reference sequence). The sequence came from an adult who was a healthcare worker with PCR-confirmed SARS-CoV-2 infection or an uninfected control (not recorded which). Sequences were derived from whole blood, sampled at baseline. This rearrangement joins TRBV27 to TRBJ1-5; 9 nucleotides align to TRBD1. CDR3 sequence reads: CASSLLDRGCQPQHF. CDR3 nucleotides: TGTGCCAGCAGTTTATTGGACAGGGGATGTCAGCCCCAGCATTTT.